Below, 30 T cell receptor beta chains from the same sample are listed, as sequenced in a study of human T cells and chemical hapten exposure. Described time point: pre-sensitization, week 0. Sample treatment: therapeutic diphenylcyclopropenone sensitization with weekly scalp DPC. In TCRdb, the RACE reads were re-called with MiXCR into one record per CDR3 protein. The table includes more than 300,000 distinct CDR3 sequences, 4.5% to 6% detected once. The sequencing used whole blood, collected in connection with sensitization to the hapten diphenylcyclopropenone (DPC). These receptor sequences come from a woman in her forties or fifties with alopecia areata. Some clones in this sample may be carry-over from other donors' samples.

This clonotype was seen many times. The chain has TRBV9 and TRBJ2-1, with D tentatively TRBD1 (5 bases). Germline CDR1 SGDLS, CDR2 YYNGEE. Deletions cut 5 bases from V and 12 bases from J, with 12 bases between. The CDR3 has 11 residues. The CDR3 nucleotides read TGTGCCAGCAGTCAAGGGGCTGTGCAGTTCTTC. It translates to CASSQGAVQFF.

This clonotype has at least ten counts. This chain connects TRBV3-1 to TRBJ2-6; weak D call: TRBD1 (5 bases). CDR1 and CDR2 (germline): LGHDT, YNNKEL (reference sequence). This CDR3 is 17 amino acids long. V lost 0 bases and J 4 bases, leaving 13 bases between the germline ends. CDR3 sequence (DNA): TGTGCCAGCAGCCAAGAATCCAACAGGTTCGGGGCCAACGTCCTGACTTTC. It codes for CASSQESNRFGANVLTF.

The chain is built from TRBV15 and TRBJ2-3; unclear D gene. V lost 1 base, J lost 3 bases, and 2 bases lay in between. Germline V lookup: CDR1 LNHNV, CDR2 YYDKDF (reference sequence). This CDR3 spans 12 amino acids. CDR3 in amino acids: CATSRATDTQYF. CDR3 nucleotide sequence: TGTGCCACCAGCAGAGCGACAGATACGCAGTATTTT.

V and J are TRBV6-2 or TRBV6-3 and TRBJ2-1, with D maybe TRBD2 (5 bases). Trimming removed 5 bases from V and 0 bases from J, with 20 bases in between. Germline V gene lookup returns CDR1 MNHEY and CDR2 SVGEGT. The CDR3 totals 18 residues. As DNA, the CDR3 is TGTGCCAGCAGTCGCCCGGGGTGGCAAATCGGCTCCTACAATGAGCAGTTCTTC. This encodes CASSRPGWQIGSYNEQFF.

In this sample, this clonotype turned up many times. The chain combines TRBV2 with TRBJ2-3, with TRBD2 identical over 7 bases. Germline loops: CDR1 SNHLY, CDR2 FYNNEI. The V gene end was trimmed by 8 bases and the J gene end by 5 bases; junction bases not matched to a gene: 4. CDR3 length equals 12 residues. In DNA form, the CDR3 reads TGTGCCAGCGGACTAGTCATAGATACGCAGTATTTT. Protein product: CASGLVIDTQYF.

V usage is TRBV12-3 or TRBV12-4 and J usage is TRBJ1-2; tentative D call: TRBD1 (6 bases). Trimming stripped 7 bases from V and 7 bases from J, with 10 bases between. This CDR3 spans 11 amino acids. The CDR3 DNA reads TGTGCCAGCACCCAGGGGTTTGGCTACACCTTC. Translation: CASTQGFGYTF.

This clonotype was observed many times. The J gene is TRBJ2-3, the V gene TRBV7-8; unclear D gene. V dropped 5 bases and J dropped 1 base, with 16 bases sitting between them. CDR1 and CDR2 from the germline V gene are SGHVS and FQNEAQ. CDR3 length equals 16 residues. The CDR3 here is CASSALLTRGTDTQYF. The CDR3 DNA sequence: TGTGCCAGCAGCGCTCTTTTAACTCGGGGCACAGATACGCAGTATTTT.

This clonotype was observed many times. The chain joins TRBV20-1 to TRBJ2-2; D possibly corresponds to TRBD2 (6 bases). The CDR3 covers 13 residues. Per germline, CDR1 DFQATT and CDR2 SNEGSKA (reference sequence). V was clipped by 3 bases and J by 1 base, with 6 bases between them. The CDR3: CSASGRNTGELFF. The CDR3 DNA follows: TGCAGTGCTAGCGGGAGGAACACCGGGGAGCTGTTTTTT.

The chain combines TRBV6-2 or TRBV6-3 with TRBJ2-5; D gene uncertain. CDR3 length equals 15 residues. CDR1 is MNHEY, CDR2 SVGEGT, per germline. V lost 5 bases to trimming and J lost 6 bases, with 19 bases between them. This chain's CDR3 is CASSRPDAVPQTQYF. The CDR3 DNA sequence: TGTGCCAGCAGTCGCCCGGACGCCGTCCCGCAGACCCAGTACTTC.

J is TRBJ1-1 and V is TRBV5-1; D gene ambiguous. The CDR3 length is 13 residues. Trimming took off 4 bases at V and 10 bases at J, with 17 bases between the two ends. Germline V gives CDR1 SGHRS, CDR2 YFSETQ. For the CDR3, the DNA is TGCGCCAGCAGCAGAACCGACGCTAAGGGAGCTTTCTTT. This encodes CASSRTDAKGAFF.

This chain links TRBV11-2 with TRBJ2-3, with a weak D call TRBD2 (7 bases). CDR1 is SGHAT and CDR2 is FQNNGV in the germline V gene. V was shortened by 3 bases and J by 6 bases, with 25 bases between the two germline ends. The CDR3 contains 18 residues. CDR3 amino acids: CASSFSLWAGAPRDTQYF. The CDR3 bases are TGTGCCAGCAGCTTTAGCCTGTGGGCGGGGGCGCCGCGGGATACGCAGTATTTT. The variable domain in full, completed from reference TRBV11-2 and TRBJ2-3, reads EAGVAQSPRYKIIEKRQSVAFWCNPISGHATLYWYQQILGQGPKLLIQFQNNGVVDDSQLPKDRFSAERLKGVDSTLKIQPAKLEDSAVYLCASSFSLWAGAPRDTQYFGPGTRLTVL.

This clonotype was found a few times. The chain carries TRBV27 and TRBJ2-1; no firm D call. The germline V gene has CDR1 MNHEY and CDR2 SMNVEV (reference sequence). Trimming took off 0 bases at V and 3 bases at J, with 3 bases between the two ends. The CDR3 is 13 residues long. The CDR3 nucleotides are TGTGCCAGCAGTTTATCCTACTACAATGAGCAGTTCTTC. Translation: CASSLSYYNEQFF.

This clonotype was counted a few times. The V call is TRBV11-3, the J call TRBJ2-5; 7 bases are shared with TRBD1. The V gene end was trimmed by 2 bases and the J gene end by 5 bases; junction bases not matched to a gene: 11. CDR1 and CDR2 (germline): SGHNT, YENEEA. The CDR3 runs 16 residues. CDR3 coding DNA: TGTGCCAGCAGCTTACGGGAAGGGGGCTCAGATGAGACCCAGTACTTC. It encodes CASSLREGGSDETQYF.

This clonotype was observed a handful of times. J is TRBJ1-1 and V is TRBV12-3 or TRBV12-4; TRBD1 might be the D (6 bases). The length of the CDR3 is 14 residues. Trimming cost V 6 bases and J 1 base, with 12 bases left between them. As DNA, the CDR3 is TGTGCCAGCAGGCCCGCCAGGGGGAACACTGAAGCTTTCTTT. This codes for CASRPARGNTEAFF.

The CDR3 bases are TGTGCCAGCAGTTACTCCGTCAGGGGGAGCGCTAACTATGGCTACACCTTC. The encoded protein is CASSYSVRGSANYGYTF. The chain carries TRBV6-5 and TRBJ1-2; 7 bases agree with TRBD1. The CDR3 loop spans 17 amino acids. Germline CDR1 MNHEY, CDR2 SVGAGI. Losses at the gene ends were 0 bases for V and 0 bases for J; bases not matched to a gene: 7.

This chain joins TRBV5-1 and TRBJ2-3, with D perhaps TRBD1 or TRBD2 (5 bases each). The CDR3 length is 15 residues. CDR1 and CDR2 (germline): SGHRS, YFSETQ. V was cut by 2 bases and J by 2 bases, with 12 bases left in between. The CDR3 DNA is TGCGCCAGCAGCTTAGGGACCGGTACCACAGATACGCAGTATTTT. Translation: CASSLGTGTTDTQYF.

The gene calls are TRBV19 and TRBJ2-1; 8 bases are a match to TRBD2. CDR1 is LNHDA and CDR2 is SQIVND in the germline V gene (reference sequence). V trimming: 2 bases; J trimming: 3 bases; junction bases outside the gene matches: 9. The CDR3 length is 17 residues. This chain's CDR3 is CASSISASGQRYNEQFF. For the CDR3, the DNA is TGTGCCAGTAGTATATCGGCTAGCGGGCAGCGCTACAATGAGCAGTTCTTC.

As concerns this clonotype: A much larger clone lies a single base off, so this may be a read error. This rearrangement joins TRBV7-2 to TRBJ2-7; D call uncertain. The CDR3 is made up of 15 amino acids. Germline V gene sequence: CDR1 SGHTA, CDR2 FQGNSA. The CDR3 DNA follows: TGTGCCGGCAGCTTAGAAGGGCTAGGTGCGATCGAGCAGTACTTC. This sequence encodes CAGSLEGLGAIEQYF. The complete variable domain, with remaining parts taken from reference TRBV7-2 and TRBJ2-7, reads GAGVSQSPSNKVTEKGKDVELRCDPISGHTALYWYRQSLGQGLEFLIYFQGNSAPDKSGLPSDRFSAERTGGSVSTLTIQRTQQEDSAVYLCAGSLEGLGAIEQYFGPGTRLTVT.

The chain is built from TRBV12-3 or TRBV12-4 and TRBJ2-1, with 10 bases lining up with TRBD1. J lost 4 bases, V lost 7 bases, and 7 bases had no gene match. The CDR3 has 15 residues. In DNA form, the CDR3 reads TGTGCCAGCAACCGGGACAGGGGAATGTACAATGAGCAGTTCTTC. Protein sequence: CASNRDRGMYNEQFF.

This clonotype was detected ten times or more. The chain uses TRBV15 and TRBJ2-7, with 14 bases that match TRBD2. Trimming at V came to 2 bases and at J to 2 bases, leaving 2 bases not matched to a gene. The CDR3 runs 16 residues. Germline CDR1 is LNHNV and CDR2 is YYDKDF (reference sequence). This CDR3 reads CATSRSGLAGAYEQYF. The CDR3 DNA reads as TGTGCCACCAGCAGATCGGGACTAGCGGGAGCCTACGAGCAGTACTTC.

V usage is TRBV15 and J usage is TRBJ2-1; 8 bases align to TRBD2. From germline, CDR1 is LNHNV and CDR2 YYDKDF (reference sequence). The V gene end was trimmed by 1 base and the J gene end by 8 bases; junction bases not matched to a gene: 7. The CDR3 consists of 15 residues. This CDR3 reads CATSRVPFSGDEQFF. In DNA form, the CDR3 reads TGTGCCACCAGCAGAGTTCCCTTTAGCGGGGATGAGCAGTTCTTC.

This clonotype was observed a few times. The genes are TRBV29-1 and TRBJ2-7; possibly TRBD2 for D (5 bases). From germline, CDR1 is SQVTM and CDR2 ANQGSEA. V was clipped by 2 bases and J by 2 bases, with 10 bases between them. The CDR3 sequence is 13 residues long. CDR3 sequence: CSVEPAGAYEQYF. Here the CDR3 DNA reads TGCAGCGTTGAACCCGCGGGTGCCTACGAGCAGTACTTC.

DNA of the CDR3: TGCGCCAGCAGCTCGGGGGGACTCCCTTTGGATGAGCAGTTCTTC. As protein: CASSSGGLPLDEQFF. This chain connects TRBV5-1 to TRBJ2-1, with TRBD2 matching over 7 bases. J was trimmed by 8 bases and V by 3 bases; bases with no gene match: 11. This CDR3 has 15 residues. Germline V gene lookup returns CDR1 SGHRS and CDR2 YFSETQ.

This rearrangement joins TRBV6-1 to TRBJ1-5; D is uncertain. CDR3 length: 13 amino acids. The V gene's germline CDR1 is MNHNS and CDR2 SASEGT. V was cut by 2 bases and J by 5 bases, with 7 bases left in between. CDR3 bases: TGTGCCAGCAGTGAAAGGCAGCATCAGCCCCAGCATTTT. It specifies CASSERQHQPQHF.

The chain is built from TRBV28 and TRBJ2-1, with TRBD2 identical over 8 bases. This CDR3 has 17 residues. V was pared by 3 bases and J by 8 bases, with 15 bases of the junction left unmatched. Germline V CDR1 and CDR2: MDHEN, SYDVKM. CDR3 protein: CASSFIAGSRLVDEQFF. For the CDR3, the DNA is TGTGCCAGCAGTTTTATAGCGGGATCCCGCCTTGTGGATGAGCAGTTCTTC.

This clonotype was counted many times. The chain recombines TRBV15 with TRBJ2-4; TRBD2 is a possible D gene (5 bases). Trimming stripped 0 bases from V and 3 bases from J, with 15 bases between. This CDR3 has 17 amino acids. Per the germline V gene, CDR1 is LNHNV and CDR2 is YYDKDF (reference sequence). CDR3 nucleotides: TGTGCCACCAGCAGAGATAGCGTCCCCCTAGGCAAAAACATTCAGTACTTC. It codes for CATSRDSVPLGKNIQYF.

This sequence joins TRBV9 and TRBJ1-1; no clear D. The CDR3 has 17 residues. Trimming removed 0 bases from V and 0 bases from J, with 15 bases in between. The germline CDR1 and CDR2 sequences are SGDLS and YYNGEE. CDR3 bases: TGTGCCAGCAGCGTAGAGGAGAGTTCCCTATTGAACACTGAAGCTTTCTTT. Amino acid sequence: CASSVEESSLLNTEAFF.

This clonotype showed up just a few times. A clone one base away is much larger, so this may be a read error. The J gene is TRBJ2-7, the V gene TRBV5-6, with 9 bases lining up with TRBD1. Trimming cost V 0 bases and J 3 bases; bases outside gene matches: 1. Germline CDR1 is SGHDT and CDR2 is YYEEEE. This CDR3 contains 14 residues. The CDR3 nucleotides read TGTGCCAGCAGCTTGGGACAGGGGGACTACGAGCAGTACTTC. Translation: CASSLGQGDYEQYF.

This clonotype has just a few counts. The V gene is TRBV27, the J gene TRBJ2-1; D gene ambiguous. Germline lookup yields CDR1 MNHEY and CDR2 SMNVEV (reference sequence). This CDR3 is built from 17 residues. Trimming took 5 bases from V and 4 from J, leaving 21 bases between them. The CDR3 protein is CASSPSQAVLIYNEQFF. The CDR3 region has the DNA TGTGCCAGCAGTCCATCCCAGGCGGTCCTCATTTACAATGAGCAGTTCTTC.

There are a few counts of this clonotype. The chain joins TRBV6-5 to TRBJ2-3, with 8 bases lining up with TRBD1. Unmatched junction bases numbered 18, after V lost 5 bases and J lost 8 bases. Germline V gene lookup returns CDR1 MNHEY and CDR2 SVGAGI. The CDR3 is 17 residues long. CDR3 in amino acids: CASSPYGDRISFGTQYF. The CDR3 DNA reads as TGTGCCAGCAGTCCTTACGGGGACAGGATTAGTTTTGGTACGCAGTATTTT.